Shown below are 22 T cell receptor beta chains from a single sample sequenced in a study of T cells after yellow fever vaccination. TCRdb re-analysed the 5' RACE reads in MiXCR, keeping a single row per CDR3 protein. The profile shows some 340,000 distinct CDR3 sequences, about 10% of them singletons. The sample here was CD4+ T cells sorted from PBMCs, taken 45 days after the yellow fever booster vaccination. These receptors were collected from a man aged 18-30 years who received the YFV17D yellow fever vaccine.

This clonotype turned up a few times. V gene TRBV14 combines with J gene TRBJ1-2; D gene unclear. The ends were cut back, 5 bases at V and 3 bases at J, with 10 bases in the middle. The germline CDR1 and CDR2 sequences are SGHDN and FVKESK. The CDR3 totals 13 residues. In DNA, the CDR3 is TGTGCCAGCAGCTTCGCCCCAGACTATGGCTACACCTTC. Translating gives CASSFAPDYGYTF.

This clonotype appeared a few times. J is TRBJ2-7 and V is TRBV2, with TRBD1 matching 10 bases. Losses at the gene ends were 4 bases for V and 2 bases for J; bases not matched to a gene: 2. Looked up from germline, CDR1 is SNHLY and CDR2 is FYNNEI. CDR3 length: 14 residues. DNA of the CDR3: TGTGCCAGCAGTGTTGACAGGGGGCCCTACGAGCAGTACTTC. This translates into CASSVDRGPYEQYF.

This clonotype was counted at least ten times. This sequence joins TRBV12-3 or TRBV12-4 and TRBJ1-1; 7 bases are shared with TRBD1. V dropped 3 bases and J dropped 0; count of bases not matched to a gene: 1. The CDR3 length is 14 residues. The CDR3, as DNA: TGTGCCAGCAGTTTCGGACAGGTGAACACTGAAGCTTTCTTT. It is translated as CASSFGQVNTEAFF.

Of note for this clonotype: This is likely a read error, given that the CDR3 carries no conserved phenylalanine or tryptophan at its end. The rearrangement links TRBV19 to TRBJ2-2; 9 nucleotides align to TRBD2. V lost 6 bases to trimming and J lost 3 bases; unmatched junction nucleotides: 5. This CDR3 is 15 amino acids long. Germline-derived CDR1 and CDR2 are LNHDA and SQIVND (reference sequence). In DNA form, the CDR3 reads TGTGCCAGTAGAACAGCGGGGGGCCACACCGGGGAGCTGTTTATT. It specifies CASRTAGGHTGELFI.

The V call is TRBV20-1, the J call TRBJ1-5, with unresolved D. This CDR3 has 18 amino acids. CDR1 and CDR2 (germline): DFQATT, SNEGSKA (reference sequence). Between the trimmed V and J ends, which lost 0 bases and 3 bases, there was a span of 21 bases. CDR3 sequence: CSARDQPSYHSSNQPQHF. The CDR3 DNA sequence: TGCAGTGCTAGAGATCAGCCTTCCTATCATTCCTCCAATCAGCCCCAGCATTTT.

In this sample, this clonotype turned up a few times. V and J are TRBV5-6 and TRBJ2-7; 8 positions agree with TRBD1. J lost 8 bases, V lost 4 bases, and 5 bases had no gene match. Germline V gene data show CDR1 as SGHDT and CDR2 as YYEEEE. The CDR3 loop spans 12 amino acids. In nucleotides, the CDR3 is TGTGCCAGCAGCCAAGGACAGGGCAAGCAGTACTTC. It yields the protein CASSQGQGKQYF.

This clonotype was counted between two and nine times. The V and J genes are TRBV21-1 and TRBJ2-7; the table assigns TRBD1, which was not confirmed against the DNA. TRBV21-1 corresponds to a pseudogene. This CDR3 has 14 amino acids. The CDR3 spells CASSVTGESYEQYV. For the CDR3, the DNA is TGTGCCAGCAGTGTGACAGGGGAGTCCTACGAGCAGTACGTC.

This clonotype turned up a few times. V usage is TRBV20-1 and J usage is TRBJ2-3; D might be TRBD2 (7 bases). Germline-derived CDR1 and CDR2 are DFQATT and SNEGSKA (reference sequence). CDR3 length: 14 residues. V was cut by 5 bases and J by 2 bases, with 14 bases left in between. CDR3 DNA sequence: TGCAGTGCTGCCTGGGCGGGGGCCACAGATACGCAGTATTTT. Its translation: CSAAWAGATDTQYF.

The V call is TRBV12-3 or TRBV12-4, the J call TRBJ2-5; D is perhaps TRBD2 (6 bases). The V end lost 6 bases, the J end lost 4 bases, and 12 bases lay between the germline ends. CDR3 length: 13 amino acids. The CDR3 reads CASRQTRGETQYF. Written as DNA, the CDR3 is TGTGCCAGCAGGCAGACTAGGGGAGAGACCCAGTACTTC.

This clonotype occurred a few times. The chain uses TRBV4-2 and TRBJ1-2, with TRBD1 as a possible D gene (5 bases). The ends were cut back, 0 bases at V and 8 bases at J, with 13 bases in the middle. The CDR3 is 14 residues long. In germline, CDR1 is LGHNA, CDR2 YNFKEQ. The DNA of the CDR3 is TGTGCCAGCAGCCAAGAGGGGGGTCCGCAAGGCTACACCTTC. It specifies CASSQEGGPQGYTF.

This clonotype was seen a handful of times. This chain uses TRBV5-1 with TRBJ2-4; D unresolved. The CDR3 contains 15 residues. Trimming left V 3 bases short and J 0 bases short, with 10 bases between. CDR1 and CDR2 (germline): SGHRS, YFSETQ. CDR3 in DNA: TGCGCCAGCAGCTCGTCTGGGCTAGCCAAAAACATTCAGTACTTC. Protein: CASSSSGLAKNIQYF.

This clonotype was detected only a few times. The CDR3 is CASTIGANVLTF. In nucleotides, the CDR3 is TGTGCCAGCACAATTGGGGCCAACGTCCTGACTTTC. The chain employs TRBV6-1 and TRBJ2-6; D call uncertain. The CDR3 is 12 residues long. The germline gives CDR1 MNHNS, CDR2 SASEGT. V lost 7 bases to trimming and J lost 3 bases, with 4 bases between them.

Ten or more counts support this clonotype. V gene TRBV7-6 combines with J gene TRBJ2-5; unclear D gene. Trimming stripped 5 bases from V and 6 bases from J, with 13 bases between. This CDR3 comprises 13 residues. Per germline, CDR1 SGHVS and CDR2 FNYEAQ. The CDR3 DNA follows: TGTGCCAGCAGCCCCGACGGTCCGCAGACCCAGTACTTC. Its protein is CASSPDGPQTQYF.

This clonotype was counted ten times or more. The genes are TRBV15 and TRBJ2-5; 8 nucleotides align to TRBD1. The germline CDR1 and CDR2 sequences are LNHNV and YYDKDF (reference sequence). V trimming: 3 bases; J trimming: 5 bases; junction bases outside the gene matches: 5. The CDR3 is 14 amino acids. The CDR3 sequence is CATSSQGADETQYF. The CDR3 coding sequence is TGTGCCACCAGCAGCCAGGGGGCCGATGAGACCCAGTACTTC.

J is TRBJ2-5 and V is TRBV20-1, with unresolved D. Germline CDR1 DFQATT, CDR2 SNEGSKA (reference sequence). Deletions cut 5 bases from V and 5 bases from J, with 12 bases between. The CDR3 spans 12 residues. CDR3 DNA: TGCAGTGCTGGCCGGTCGAGGGAGACCCAGTACTTC. Translating it yields CSAGRSRETQYF.

The chain employs TRBV5-7 and TRBJ2-3; D may be TRBD1 (6 bases). TRBV5-7 is an ORF for which the function is uncertain. V gave up 1 base and J gave up 2 bases, with 17 bases separating them. This CDR3 region has 17 residues. The CDR3 sequence is CASSLSFTQGLTDTQYF. CDR3 nucleotides: TGTGCCAGCAGCTTGTCGTTTACCCAGGGGCTCACAGATACGCAGTATTTT.

The chain has TRBV12-3 or TRBV12-4 and TRBJ1-1; D is perhaps TRBD1 (5 bases). This CDR3 comprises 15 residues. V lost 3 bases to trimming and J lost 5 bases, with 16 bases between them. The CDR3 nucleotides read TGTGCCAGCAGTTTGAGTTCAGAGGGGATGACTGAAGCTTTCTTT. Protein sequence: CASSLSSEGMTEAFF.

The V call is TRBV12-3 or TRBV12-4, the J call TRBJ2-1; 12 positions match TRBD2. V trimming: 6 bases; J trimming: 10 bases; junction bases outside the gene matches: 4. The CDR3 runs to 13 residues. This chain's CDR3 is CASRTSGGKEQFF. Here the CDR3 DNA reads TGTGCCAGCAGGACTAGCGGGGGTAAGGAGCAGTTCTTC.

In this sample, this clonotype turned up a few times. The chain couples TRBV5-1 to TRBJ2-3, with 11 bases identical to TRBD2. J was trimmed by 2 bases and V by 5 bases; bases with no gene match: 13. Germline loops: CDR1 SGHRS, CDR2 YFSETQ. This CDR3 region has 18 residues. In nucleotides, the CDR3 is TGCGCCAGCAGTAAGGGACAGCTAGCGGGGGGCCTCACAGATACGCAGTATTTT. This codes for CASSKGQLAGGLTDTQYF.

This clonotype was found many times. The chain couples TRBV7-2 to TRBJ1-1, with D hard to call. CDR3 length equals 12 residues. The germline CDR1 and CDR2 sequences are SGHTA and FQGNSA. V was pared by 2 bases and J by 4 bases, with 5 bases between. The CDR3 loop reads CASSLYGTEAFF. The CDR3, as DNA: TGTGCCAGCAGCTTATATGGCACTGAAGCTTTCTTT.

This clonotype was observed once. J is TRBJ1-2 and V is TRBV19; tentative D call: TRBD1 (6 bases). The germline V gene encodes CDR1 LNHDA and CDR2 SQIVND (reference sequence). Trimming removed 7 bases at V and 8 bases at J, with 20 bases between. This CDR3 is built from 14 residues. Here the CDR3 DNA reads TGTGCCAGTACCCTCGAGACAGGCCGCCGGGGCTACACCTTC. Its protein is CASTLETGRRGYTF.

This clonotype has only a few counts. The chain joins TRBV7-6 to TRBJ1-2; perhaps TRBD1 as D (6 bases). Trimming took off 5 bases at V and 8 bases at J, with 21 bases between the two ends. The CDR3 contains 15 residues. Germline assignment: CDR1 SGHVS and CDR2 FNYEAQ. CDR3 protein: CASSRSAGGAEGYTF. The CDR3 DNA reads TGTGCCAGCAGCCGATCGGCGGGGGGGGCTGAAGGCTACACCTTC.